The source of this TCR beta chain is a study of cytomegalovirus exposure and HLA in healthy donors (dated by TCRdb to between 2016 and 2019). Describing the broader study: An earlier analysis of a few hundred of the donors reported 276 Gb of sequence data and 100 million to 120 million unique TCR beta sequences obtained from around 170 million T cells. Roughly 300 gigabases of sequencing data and some 85 million unique TCR sequences were included in an early release covering about 700 HLA-typed donors. Of the approximately 400 genotyped donors, 65% to 90% fell in the genetic ancestry cluster associated with self-reported Caucasian donors. The aim of the study was to test whether cataloging public T cell receptors could identify signatures of past pathogen exposure. The study used immunosequencing to profile the T cell repertoires of approximately 650 subjects and linked those repertoires to cytomegalovirus serostatus. A separate validation cohort of roughly 110 different subjects was used in addition to the roughly 620-subject first cohort. The study combined high-throughput TCR immunosequencing, statistical association of individual TCRs with disease status, and machine learning to predict cytomegalovirus infection status. A later analysis re-analyzed previously published TCR beta repertoires from 666 donors and added high-resolution HLA genotyping to study TCR occurrence patterns. Rather than drawing on any new phenotypic data, the later analysis identified candidate immune exposures from TCR beta sequences and the way those sequences occurred across donors. An earlier analysis of about 600 of the donors used high-throughput TCR beta sequencing to judge whether each TCR beta V gene segment behaved as functional or pseudogenic. Donor age, sex, ethnicity and CMV serostatus were collected together with the repertoire data. A later genetic analysis took genome-wide SNP genotypes for about three fifths of the 666 donors and used that subset as a discovery cohort. Every repertoire in the discovery cohort had been generated on one and the same sequencing platform. HLA typing covered class I and class II loci at four-digit resolution. Typing coverage varied by locus: about 620-640 donors for A, B, C, DRB1 and DQB1; approximately 500 for DQA1; more than 600 for DPA1; 450 to 480 for DPB1. Roughly five DR-DQ haplotypes were handled as single units for association and clustering because linkage in the cohort was strong. Among 398 genotyped donors of the cohort, an average of 235,054 unique TCR beta nucleotide sequences were sequenced per donor, roughly a sixth of them non-productive. Broad study findings and their caveats: A further reported finding was that TCR beta sequences accurately predicted the HLA-A and HLA-B alleles for most subjects in the first cohort. It was suggested by the authors that the approach could potentially be generalized to other disease states and immunological phenotypes. A later genetic analysis associated a missense DCLRE1C variant with V-gene and J-gene trimming of TCR beta chains, and an independent cohort replicated the association. Across donors, most TCR sequences were observed very rarely, whereas some public TCRs were present in many individuals. In a later analysis, most CMV-associated TCR beta chains were found to appear HLA-restricted, with HLA associations seemingly driven largely by CMV exposure. A group of highly shared sequence variants was considered likely to be a technical artifact of the sequencing pipeline. A later analysis found that HLA-associated TCR beta chains were more clonally expanded and had lower generation probabilities than equally common non-associated chains. A later genetic analysis reported fewer N-insertions in productive TCRs among donors in an Asian-associated ancestry cluster than the roughly 620-donor mean. Only TCR beta chains were sequenced in this cohort, and the absence of alpha or paired-chain data limited detectable features. When HLA alleles, especially DR and DQ, strongly co-occurred, attributing TCR associations to individual alleles was difficult. In an earlier analysis of approximately 590 of the donors, most TCR beta V segments appeared in productive rearrangements about 90% or about 30% of the time, broadly matching IMGT annotations. In a later analysis, TCR association rates were found to vary across HLA loci, with the most associated TCRs seen for DRB1 alleles and the fewest for HLA-C alleles. Linkage disequilibrium might explain the correlated functional status among segregating V segments, but an unknown experimental factor could not be ruled out. Some IMGT-functional V segments, including TRBV6-2 and TRBV6-3, could not be told apart with the 87-base-pair reads, so those segments were excluded. In the study, some 160 TCR beta chains were listed as associated with cytomegalovirus. A later analysis associated about 17,000 TCR beta sequences with specific HLA alleles at a false discovery rate of 0.05. Because some donors lacked HLA typing at each locus, the association tests relied only on the typed subset. In a later analysis, several top co-occurrence clusters were reported to appear linked to parvovirus B19, influenza, CMV and Epstein-Barr virus. Sequencing depth was assumed to be roughly uniform across donors in the presence/absence analyses, though that assumption may not hold. Cytomegalovirus status was reported to be diagnosed by the classifier with high specificity and sensitivity in both the original and validation cohorts. The earlier analysis of 587 of the donors excluded 15 to 20 rarely observed V segments, including chromosome 9 orphons, because counts were too low. The only immune exposure information available for the cohort was CMV serostatus. Three of the identified cytomegalovirus-associated TCR beta chains were confirmed in vitro to be specific for cytomegalovirus antigens.

Library prep was done by the immunoSEQ multiplex PCR assay. For the multiplex PCR, a mixture combining 60 forward primers for TCR Vbeta segments and 13 reverse primers for TCR Jbeta segments was used. The CDR3 region of rearranged TCR beta genes was amplified from genomic DNA with a multiplex PCR assay. On the Illumina HiSeq System, the amplified TCR beta libraries were sequenced as 87-base-pair reads. On the authors' methods: Across the 640 or so repertoires, a later analysis counted roughly 77 million unique TCR beta chains, 9.5 million to 13 million of which were shared by at least two donors. To remove PCR and sequencing errors, raw reads were error-corrected and collapsed into unique sequences using a nearest-neighbor algorithm that merged closely related sequences. CDR3 sequences were aligned to IMGT reference sequences to assign V, D and J gene segments. For a sequence to be retained, a match of at least six nucleotides to both a V gene segment and a J gene segment was required. A rearrangement was called productive if the CDR3 had no stop codons and remained in frame with V and J, and every other rearrangement was called non-productive. CDR3 was defined according to IMGT convention as the region running from the second conserved V-encoded cysteine to the conserved J-encoded phenylalanine. Sequences without an unambiguous match to a single V gene segment were excluded from the earlier analysis of 450 to 650 of the donors. In an earlier analysis of a few hundred of the donors, V segments were called functional above 56.7% productive rearrangements and were called segregating when the between-donor standard deviation exceeded 5%. To diagnose cytomegalovirus status from the catalog of TCR beta chain sequences, a statistical classification framework was built. V and J gene assignment, in a later analysis, came from comparing TCR nucleotide sequences with IMGT/GENE-DB human TR gene sequences. The TCRdist pipeline was used in a later analysis to assign CDR3 sequences and most-parsimonious VDJ recombination scenarios. In a later analysis, each TCR beta chain was defined by its CDR3 amino acid sequence together with its V-gene family, and reads without a unique V-gene family were excluded. In a later analysis, around 600 highly shared, low-generation-probability nucleotide sequences were removed to address suspected cross-contamination and a sequencing artifact. In a later analysis, a clonal expansion index was calculated for each public chain from normalized within-repertoire ranks of inferred template counts. A later analysis computed generation probabilities with a VDJ recombination model fitted to out-of-frame rearrangements, and checked the results against IGoR. Hypergeometric tests were used in a later analysis to score TCR-TCR, TCR-HLA and TCR-CMV co-occurrence, with a repertoire-size bias correction applied to the TCR pairs. To estimate false discovery rates, a later analysis permuted the HLA or CMV assignments 20 times. In a later analysis, co-occurring TCRs were grouped using DBSCAN, and TCRdist sequence similarity was added for clustering within HLA-allele-positive subsets. Repertoires with fewer than 30,000 or more than 120,000 public chains were left out of co-occurrence clustering, as were five repertoires with anomalous nucleotide sharing. Imported from immuneACCESS, the table was reduced by TCRdb to in-frame sequences with V and J called. These copies leave out some clones; in studies compared against another copy, an unresolved V gene accounts for under half, and the cause of the remainder is not known. Clone size and V and J calls were adopted from that table, with D and trimming inferred from the DNA. The sample table holds over 150,000 clones, of which approximately 79% were seen once. Of the sample, roughly 2% falls within the top ten clones.

Regarding this clone: Its antigen is currently not known. Within one base of it there is no much larger clone, and no base qualities were kept.

The cohort comprised several hundred healthy bone marrow donors. All cohort members were sampled while nominally healthy, although unrecorded immune exposures were likely present. The donor tested CMV seronegative, placing the donor among the 350 to 400 seronegative members of the cohort. Every donor gave a peripheral blood sample, and the peripheral blood mononuclear cells from that sample were used for TCR beta sequencing. The Qiagen DNeasy Blood Extraction Kit was used to extract genomic DNA from the blood cell samples. CDR3 length: 15 amino acids, cysteine to phenylalanine. Only the CDR3 region is kept as DNA, spanning 45 bases read in frame from base 1. Per the germline V gene, SGDLS is the CDR1 and YYNGEE is the CDR2. V is cut by 4 bases and J by 2 bases, and the space between the germline ends is 13 bases.

The chain is assembled from TRBV9 and TRBJ2-1, with TRBD2 perhaps the D gene, on 5 matching bases. Sequenced: PBMCs. The clonotype was recovered from a man between 40 and 49 years old in good health and CMV-seronegative. The DNA is TGTGCCAGCAGCCCCCTAGCCGATACCTACAATGAGCAGTTCTTC. Its product reads: CASSPLADTYNEQFF. With the rest looked up from the reference TRBV9 and TRBJ2-1 genes rather than sequenced, the full variable domain is DSGVTQTPKHLITATGQRVTLRCSPRSGDLSVYWYQQSLDQGLQFLIQYYNGEERAKGNILERFSAQQFPDLHSELNLSSLELGDSALYFCASSPLADTYNEQFFGPGTRLTVL.